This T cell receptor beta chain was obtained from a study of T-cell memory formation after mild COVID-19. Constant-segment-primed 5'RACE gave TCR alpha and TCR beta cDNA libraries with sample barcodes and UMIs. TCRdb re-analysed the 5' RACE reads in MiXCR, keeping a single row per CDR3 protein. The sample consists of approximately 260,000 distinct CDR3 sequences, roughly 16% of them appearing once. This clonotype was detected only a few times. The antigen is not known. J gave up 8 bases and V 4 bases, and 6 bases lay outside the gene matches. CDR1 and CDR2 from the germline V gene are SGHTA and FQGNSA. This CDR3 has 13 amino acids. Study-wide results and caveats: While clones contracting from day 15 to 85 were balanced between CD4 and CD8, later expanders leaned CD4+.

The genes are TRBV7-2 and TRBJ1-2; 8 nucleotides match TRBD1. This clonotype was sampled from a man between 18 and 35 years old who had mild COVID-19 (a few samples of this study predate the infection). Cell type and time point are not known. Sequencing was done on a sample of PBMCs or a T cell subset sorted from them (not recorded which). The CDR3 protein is CASSSDRENGYTF. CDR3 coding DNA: TGTGCCAGCAGCTCGGACAGGGAGAACGGCTACACCTTC.